This T cell receptor (beta chain) was documented in a study of blood T cell repertoires in COVID-19. The CDR3 contains 11 residues. Looked up from germline, CDR1 is SQVTM and CDR2 is ANQGSEA. V was clipped by 3 bases and J by 4 bases, with 4 bases between them. Using immunoSEQ multiplex PCR, the repertoire was profiled, and TCRdb retains in-frame clones only, with some absent. The sample has more than 350,000 clones, about 89% seen once. This clone was counted between two and nine times. V gene TRBV29-1 combines with J gene TRBJ2-1; no reliable D call. This receptor was obtained from a woman aged 25 to 39 with COVID-19, enrolled during active disease. The sample comprised peripheral blood. The CDR3 coding sequence is TGCAGCGTTGACAGTTACAATGAGCAGTTCTTC. Translating it yields CSVDSYNEQFF.